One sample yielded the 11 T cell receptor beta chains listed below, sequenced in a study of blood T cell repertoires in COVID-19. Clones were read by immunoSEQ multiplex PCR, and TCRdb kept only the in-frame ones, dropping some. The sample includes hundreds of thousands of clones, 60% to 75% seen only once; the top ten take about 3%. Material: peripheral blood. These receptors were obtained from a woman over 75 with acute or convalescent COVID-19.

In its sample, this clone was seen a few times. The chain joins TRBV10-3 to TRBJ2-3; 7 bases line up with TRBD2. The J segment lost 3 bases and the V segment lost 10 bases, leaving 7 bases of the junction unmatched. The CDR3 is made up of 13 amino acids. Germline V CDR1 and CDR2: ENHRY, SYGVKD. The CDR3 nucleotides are TGTGCCACGACTCTGGGGGGGACAGATACGCAGTATTTT. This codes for CATTLGGTDTQYF.

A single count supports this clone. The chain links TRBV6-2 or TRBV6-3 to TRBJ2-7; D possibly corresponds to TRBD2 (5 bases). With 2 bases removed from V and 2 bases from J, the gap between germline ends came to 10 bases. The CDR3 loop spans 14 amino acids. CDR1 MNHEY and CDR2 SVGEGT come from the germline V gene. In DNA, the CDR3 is TGTGCCAGCAGTTACGGCGAGGGTCCCTACGAGCAGTACTTC. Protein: CASSYGEGPYEQYF.

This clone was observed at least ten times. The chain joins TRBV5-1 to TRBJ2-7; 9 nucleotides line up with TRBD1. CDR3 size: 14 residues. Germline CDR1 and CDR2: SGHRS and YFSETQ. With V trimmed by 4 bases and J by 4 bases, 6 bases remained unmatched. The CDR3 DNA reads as TGCGCCAGCAGCCCCTCGGGGACAGGGTACGAGCAGTACTTC. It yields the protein CASSPSGTGYEQYF.

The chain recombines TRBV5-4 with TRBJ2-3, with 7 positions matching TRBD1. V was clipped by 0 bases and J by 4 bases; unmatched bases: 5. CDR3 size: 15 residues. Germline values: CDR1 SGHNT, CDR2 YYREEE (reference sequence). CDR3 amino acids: CASSLEQGLADTQYF. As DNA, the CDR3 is TGTGCCAGCAGCTTGGAACAGGGGTTGGCAGATACGCAGTATTTT.

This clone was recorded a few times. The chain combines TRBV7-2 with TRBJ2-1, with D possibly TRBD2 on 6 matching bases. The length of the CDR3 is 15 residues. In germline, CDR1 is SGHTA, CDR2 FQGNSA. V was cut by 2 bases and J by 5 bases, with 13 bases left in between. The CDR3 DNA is TGTGCCAGCAGCTTACGCGGGAAAAGGAACAATGAGCAGTTCTTC. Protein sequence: CASSLRGKRNNEQFF.

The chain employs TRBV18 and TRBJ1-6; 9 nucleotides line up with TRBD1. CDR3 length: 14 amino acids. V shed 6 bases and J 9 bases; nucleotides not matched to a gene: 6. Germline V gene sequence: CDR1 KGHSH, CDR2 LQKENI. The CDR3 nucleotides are TGTGCCAGCTCCCCGGACAGGGGACGTTCACCCCTCCACTTT. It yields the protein CASSPDRGRSPLHF.

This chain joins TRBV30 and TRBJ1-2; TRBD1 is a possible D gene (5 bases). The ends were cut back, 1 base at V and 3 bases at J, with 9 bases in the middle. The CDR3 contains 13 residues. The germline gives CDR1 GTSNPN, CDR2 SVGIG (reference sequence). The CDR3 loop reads CAWSGQGDYGYTF. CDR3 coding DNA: TGTGCCTGGAGTGGGCAGGGTGACTATGGCTACACCTTC.

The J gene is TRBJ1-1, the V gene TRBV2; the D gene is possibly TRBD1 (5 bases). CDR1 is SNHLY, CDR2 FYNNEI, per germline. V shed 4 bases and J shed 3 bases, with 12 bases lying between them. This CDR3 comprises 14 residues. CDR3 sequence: CASSVTGGDTEAFF. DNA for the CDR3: TGTGCCAGCAGTGTAACGGGGGGGGACACTGAAGCTTTCTTT.

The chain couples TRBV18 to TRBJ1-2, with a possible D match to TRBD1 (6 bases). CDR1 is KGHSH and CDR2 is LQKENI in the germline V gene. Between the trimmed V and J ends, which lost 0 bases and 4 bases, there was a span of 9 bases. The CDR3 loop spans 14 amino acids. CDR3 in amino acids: CASSPPGTPYGYTF. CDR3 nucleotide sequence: TGTGCCAGCTCACCACCCGGGACACCCTATGGCTACACCTTC.

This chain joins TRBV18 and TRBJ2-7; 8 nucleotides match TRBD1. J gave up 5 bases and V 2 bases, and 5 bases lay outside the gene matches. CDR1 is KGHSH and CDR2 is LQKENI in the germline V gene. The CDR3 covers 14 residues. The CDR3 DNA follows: TGTGCCAGCTCACCAGGACAGGGAAGTAACGAGCAGTACTTC. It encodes CASSPGQGSNEQYF.

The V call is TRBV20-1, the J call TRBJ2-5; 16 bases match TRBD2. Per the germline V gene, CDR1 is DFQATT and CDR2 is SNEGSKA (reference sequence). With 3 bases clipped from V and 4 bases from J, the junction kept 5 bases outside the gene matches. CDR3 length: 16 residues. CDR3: CSASGTSGRAGETQYF. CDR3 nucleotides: TGCAGTGCTAGTGGGACTAGCGGGAGGGCCGGAGAGACCCAGTACTTC.